These 16 T cell receptor beta chains were all obtained from the same sample, sequenced in a study of blood T cells in healthy people across ages. The authors ran a second PCR of roughly 6 to 11 cycles using a sample-barcoded 5' primer and a J-beta primer mix. TCRdb redid the calling of the 5' RACE reads with MiXCR, one entry per CDR3 protein. This sample has some 1,800,000 distinct CDR3 sequences; 39% occur once, and the top ten carry under 25%. The sequenced sample was blood. The source is a human donor in good health.

This clonotype occurred many times. The chain links TRBV12-3 or TRBV12-4 to TRBJ2-7, with 7 bases matching TRBD1. The CDR3 is 16 amino acids. V trimming: 7 bases; J trimming: 0 bases; junction bases outside the gene matches: 12. The CDR3 here is CASNLRTGRHSYEQYF. In nucleotides, the CDR3 is TGTGCCAGCAACCTGCGGACAGGTCGACACTCCTACGAGCAGTACTTC.

The genes are TRBV6-1 and TRBJ1-2; D not certain. Trimming pared 1 base from V and 4 bases from J, leaving 7 bases between. The CDR3 length is 13 residues. The V gene's germline CDR1 is MNHNS and CDR2 SASEGT. CDR3 amino acids: CASSEGLGYGYTF. The CDR3 DNA follows: TGTGCCAGCAGTGAAGGTCTCGGCTATGGCTACACCTTC.

This chain joins TRBV12-3 or TRBV12-4 and TRBJ2-3, with TRBD2 matching 13 bases. Trimming took 5 bases from V and 4 from J; bases not matched to a gene: 6. The CDR3 has 16 amino acids. The CDR3 sequence: CASSGLAGVSADTQYF. The CDR3 nucleotides are TGTGCCAGCAGTGGACTAGCGGGGGTGAGCGCAGATACGCAGTATTTT.

The V gene is TRBV7-2, the J gene TRBJ2-3; D call uncertain. This CDR3 is built from 18 residues. Between the trimmed V and J ends, which lost 1 base and 5 bases, there was a span of 22 bases. Germline V gene lookup returns CDR1 SGHTA and CDR2 FQGNSA. The CDR3 nucleotides read TGTGCCAGCAGCTTAGACGCGGACCCCTCTCGTTTCAGAGATACGCAGTATTTT. Translating gives CASSLDADPSRFRDTQYF.

The V gene is TRBV9, the J gene TRBJ2-7; D is unresolved. Germline loops: CDR1 SGDLS, CDR2 YYNGEE. V lost 0 bases and J lost 1, with 11 bases in between. The CDR3 sequence is 15 residues long. This chain's CDR3 is CASSVGATPSYEQYF. The CDR3 coding sequence is TGTGCCAGCAGCGTAGGAGCCACCCCATCCTACGAGCAGTACTTC.

This clonotype has just a few counts. The chain links TRBV5-1 to TRBJ1-4, with TRBD1 identical over 8 bases. This CDR3 spans 16 amino acids. The ends lost 4 bases at V and 0 bases at J; junction bases unmatched: 5. Germline V gives CDR1 SGHRS, CDR2 YFSETQ. The CDR3 DNA follows: TGCGCCAGCAGCCAGGGACAGGCTGCAACTAATGAAAAACTGTTTTTT. Protein: CASSQGQAATNEKLFF.

In its sample, this clonotype was seen a few times. As DNA, the CDR3 is TGTGCCAGCAGCTTAGTGGGTAGCGGGGGGACCACTGCCTACGAGCAGTACTTC. Translating it yields CASSLVGSGGTTAYEQYF. The rearrangement joins TRBV13 to TRBJ2-7, with TRBD2 matching over 10 bases. Germline V gives CDR1 PRHDT, CDR2 FYEKMQ (reference sequence). Trimming at V came to 1 base and at J to 2 bases, leaving 11 bases not matched to a gene. CDR3 length: 18 amino acids.

The rearrangement uses TRBV14 and TRBJ2-1; possible D gene TRBD2, 5 bases. There are 17 residues in the CDR3. Trimming removed 3 bases from V and 0 bases from J, with 15 bases in between. Germline V gene data show CDR1 as SGHDN and CDR2 as FVKESK. In DNA form, the CDR3 reads TGTGCCAGCAGCCATCGGGGAAGGATCCTCTCCTACAATGAGCAGTTCTTC. Residues: CASSHRGRILSYNEQFF.

This sequence joins TRBV15 and TRBJ1-2; perhaps TRBD1 as D (5 bases). The CDR3 is 15 amino acids. Germline V CDR1 and CDR2: LNHNV, YYDKDF (reference sequence). The V and J ends lost 2 bases and 7 bases respectively, with 17 bases between them. CDR3 protein: CATSRPGWTNRGYTF. In DNA form, the CDR3 reads TGTGCCACCAGCAGACCAGGTTGGACAAATCGTGGCTACACCTTC.

This chain uses TRBV5-1 with TRBJ2-3; the D call may be TRBD1 or TRBD2 (6 bases each). Trimming took off 4 bases at V and 6 bases at J, with 15 bases between the two ends. The CDR3 spans 14 residues. Germline assignment: CDR1 SGHRS and CDR2 YFSETQ. CDR3 residues: CASSGGWGQDTQYF. DNA for the CDR3: TGCGCCAGCAGCGGAGGGTGGGGGCAGGATACGCAGTATTTT.

The chain couples TRBV30 to TRBJ2-1; D gene uncertain. The germline V gene encodes CDR1 GTSNPN and CDR2 SVGIG (reference sequence). The germline V and J ends were trimmed by 1 base and 7 bases, with 5 bases remaining between them. CDR3 length: 11 amino acids. CDR3 bases: TGTGCCTGGAGTGGACAAAATGAGCAGTTCTTC. It is translated as CAWSGQNEQFF.

The CDR3 sequence: CASSAGTDAYNEQFF. In DNA, the CDR3 is TGTGCCAGCAGCGCCGGGACGGATGCCTACAATGAGCAGTTCTTC. The J gene is TRBJ2-1, the V gene TRBV6-4; TRBD1 or TRBD2 may be the D gene (5 bases each). The germline V gene has CDR1 MRHNA and CDR2 SNTAGT. This CDR3 region has 15 residues. The ends were cut back, 6 bases at V and 2 bases at J, with 14 bases in the middle.

This clonotype was counted at least ten times. The chain is built from TRBV3-1 and TRBJ1-2, with D unclear. V dropped 5 bases and J dropped 2 bases, with 9 bases sitting between them. This CDR3 spans 13 amino acids. Per the germline V gene, CDR1 is LGHDT and CDR2 is YNNKEL (reference sequence). The CDR3: CASSSDVNYGYTF. As DNA, the CDR3 is TGTGCCAGCAGCTCCGACGTGAACTATGGCTACACCTTC.

This chain joins TRBV29-1 and TRBJ1-2; maybe TRBD1 (6 bases). This CDR3 is 13 amino acids long. Germline V gene data show CDR1 as SQVTM and CDR2 as ANQGSEA. Between the trimmed V and J ends, which lost 3 bases and 8 bases, there was a span of 16 bases. The CDR3 nucleotides read TGCAGCGTTGATTTGGGGGCAGCGGGAGGCTACACCTTC. As protein: CSVDLGAAGGYTF.

This chain uses TRBV29-1 with TRBJ2-3, with 8 bases matching TRBD1. V trimming: 6 bases; J trimming: 1 base; junction bases outside the gene matches: 6. The CDR3 length is 14 residues. Germline CDR1 reads SQVTM; CDR2 reads ANQGSEA. The CDR3 DNA follows: TGCAGCGTAACCTCGGGACAGGGCACAGATACGCAGTATTTT. Translated, it gives CSVTSGQGTDTQYF.

The chain employs TRBV28 and TRBJ2-5; D not certain. The CDR3 runs 13 residues. Trimming took 3 bases from V and 6 from J, leaving 11 bases between them. CDR1 is MDHEN and CDR2 is SYDVKM in the germline V gene. Here the CDR3 DNA reads TGTGCCAGCAGTTTGAGTACATACAAGACCCAGTACTTC. Its translation is CASSLSTYKTQYF.